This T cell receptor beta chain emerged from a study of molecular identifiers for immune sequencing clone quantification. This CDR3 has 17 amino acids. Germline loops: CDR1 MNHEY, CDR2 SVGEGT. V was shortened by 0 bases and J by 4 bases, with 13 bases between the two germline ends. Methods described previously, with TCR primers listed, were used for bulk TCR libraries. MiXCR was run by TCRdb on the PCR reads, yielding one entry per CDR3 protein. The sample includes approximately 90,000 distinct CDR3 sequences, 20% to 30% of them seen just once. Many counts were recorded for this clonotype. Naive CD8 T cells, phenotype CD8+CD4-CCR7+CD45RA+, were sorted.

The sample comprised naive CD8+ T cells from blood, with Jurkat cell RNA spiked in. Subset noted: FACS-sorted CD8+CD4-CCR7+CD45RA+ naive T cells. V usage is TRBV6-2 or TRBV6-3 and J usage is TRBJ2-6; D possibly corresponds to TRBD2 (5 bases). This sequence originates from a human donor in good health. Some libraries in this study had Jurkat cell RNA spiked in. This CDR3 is CASSYSTRGSGANVLTF. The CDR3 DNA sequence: TGTGCCAGCAGTTACTCGACGCGCGGGTCCGGGGCCAACGTCCTGACTTTC.